This TCR beta chain was recovered during a study of molecular identifiers for immune sequencing clone quantification. This clonotype was recorded a few times. Sorted naive CD8 T cells were those defined as CD8+CD4-CCR7+CD45RA+. This CDR3 has 16 amino acids. V trimming: 0 bases; J trimming: 2 bases; junction bases outside the gene matches: 6. Germline V gene data show CDR1 as DFQATT and CDR2 as SNEGSKA (reference sequence). TCRdb reanalysed the PCR reads using MiXCR and keeps one entry per CDR3 protein. The sample includes around 7,800 distinct CDR3 sequences, 30% to 35% of them seen just once. The sequencing sample was made of naive CD8+ T cells from blood, with Jurkat cell RNA spiked in. Subset reported: FACS-sorted CD8+CD4-CCR7+CD45RA+ naive T cells. This chain connects TRBV20-1 to TRBJ2-2, with 7 bases fitting TRBD2. This receptor was obtained from a human donor in good health. Some libraries in this study had Jurkat cell RNA spiked in. The CDR3 DNA sequence: TGCAGTGCTAGAGATTTGCTAGCGGAAAACACCGGGGAGCTGTTTTTT. Amino acid sequence: CSARDLLAENTGELFF.